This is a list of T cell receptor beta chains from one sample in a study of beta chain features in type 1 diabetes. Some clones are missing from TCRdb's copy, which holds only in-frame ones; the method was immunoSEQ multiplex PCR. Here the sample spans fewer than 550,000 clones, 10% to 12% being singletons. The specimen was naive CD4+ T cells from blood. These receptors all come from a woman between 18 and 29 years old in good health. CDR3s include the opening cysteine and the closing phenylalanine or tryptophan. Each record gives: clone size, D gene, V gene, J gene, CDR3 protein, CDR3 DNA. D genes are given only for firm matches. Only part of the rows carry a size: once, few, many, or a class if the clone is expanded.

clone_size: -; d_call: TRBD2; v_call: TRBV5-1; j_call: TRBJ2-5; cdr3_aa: CASSLSSGETQYF; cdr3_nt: TGCGCCAGCAGCTTGTCTAGCGGGGAGACCCAGTACTTC
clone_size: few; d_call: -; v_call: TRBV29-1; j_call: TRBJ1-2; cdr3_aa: CSVAGVNYGYTF; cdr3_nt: TGCAGCGTTGCGGGGGTCAACTATGGCTACACCTTC
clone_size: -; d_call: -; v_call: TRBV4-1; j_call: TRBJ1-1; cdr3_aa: CASSPLTLNTEAFF; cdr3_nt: TGCGCCAGCAGCCCCCTAACGCTGAACACTGAAGCTTTCTTT
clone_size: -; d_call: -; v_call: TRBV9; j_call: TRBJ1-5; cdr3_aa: CASSVAGESGPQHF; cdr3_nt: TGTGCCAGCAGCGTAGCCGGTGAATCAGGGCCCCAGCATTTT
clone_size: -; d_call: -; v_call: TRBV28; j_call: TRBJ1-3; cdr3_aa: CASSITNTIYF; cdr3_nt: TGTGCCAGCAGTATTACGAACACCATATATTTT
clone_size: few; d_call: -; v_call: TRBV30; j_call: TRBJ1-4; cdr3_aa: CAWSVTTKGNEKLFF; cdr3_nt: TGTGCCTGGAGTGTAACCACGAAGGGGAATGAAAAACTGTTTTTT
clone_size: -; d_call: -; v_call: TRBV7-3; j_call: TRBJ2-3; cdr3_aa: CASSLNAQGTDTQYF; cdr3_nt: TGTGCCAGCAGCTTAAACGCCCAGGGGACAGATACGCAGTATTTT
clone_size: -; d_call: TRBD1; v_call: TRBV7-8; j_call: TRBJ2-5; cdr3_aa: CASSLAEGGRETQYF; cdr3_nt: TGTGCCAGCAGCTTAGCGGAAGGGGGCCGGGAGACCCAGTACTTC
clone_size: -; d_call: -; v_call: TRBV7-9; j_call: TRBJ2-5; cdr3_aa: CASSLVPREETQYF; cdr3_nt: TGTGCCAGCAGCTTAGTTCCCAGGGAAGAGACCCAGTACTTC
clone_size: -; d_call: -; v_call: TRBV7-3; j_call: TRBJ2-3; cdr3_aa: CASSQKNTDTQYF; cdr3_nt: TGTGCCAGCAGCCAAAAGAACACAGATACGCAGTATTTT
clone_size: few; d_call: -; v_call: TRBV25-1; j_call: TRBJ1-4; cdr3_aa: CASSERRSSWGNEKLFF; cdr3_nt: TGTGCCAGCAGTGAACGAAGGTCTTCATGGGGTAATGAAAAACTGTTTTTT